The 22 T cell receptor beta chains below were found in one sample sequenced in a study of Graves' ophthalmopathy and Graves' hyperthyroidism. From RNA, the CDR3 regions of TCR beta chains were amplified and sequenced. HTBI primers served in a first-round RT-PCR, which a second-round multiplex PCR followed. One entry per CDR3 protein results from TCRdb running MiXCR on the multiplex PCR reads. The data hold about 210,000 distinct CDR3 sequences, with roughly 27% observed a single time. Sequencing was done on a sample of peripheral blood. Every receptor here comes from a man between 50 and 59 years old with Graves' ophthalmopathy.

This clonotype appeared many times. The chain joins TRBV29-1 to TRBJ1-1; 9 bases are shared with TRBD1. The CDR3 runs to 16 residues. The ends lost 5 bases at V and 0 bases at J; junction bases unmatched: 10. The germline V gene has CDR1 SQVTM and CDR2 ANQGSEA. Written as DNA, the CDR3 is TGCAGCGTTCCCGACAGGGGGGCTGGCATGAACACTGAAGCTTTCTTT. It encodes CSVPDRGAGMNTEAFF.

V and J are TRBV19 and TRBJ2-7, with D uncertain. From germline, CDR1 is LNHDA and CDR2 SQIVND (reference sequence). This CDR3 is built from 13 residues. Trimming pared 3 bases from V and 3 bases from J, leaving 9 bases between. This CDR3 reads CASSIFSGYEQYF. The CDR3 nucleotides read TGTGCCAGTAGTATCTTTTCCGGCTACGAGCAGTACTTC.

The chain is built from TRBV24-1 and TRBJ1-1; unclear D gene. Looked up from germline, CDR1 is KGHDR and CDR2 is SFDVKD. V lost 4 bases, J lost 4 bases, and 12 bases lay in between. This CDR3 contains 14 residues. CDR3 DNA sequence: TGTGCCACCAGTGACTCCACGCCGACCACTGAAGCTTTCTTT. Translated, it gives CATSDSTPTTEAFF.

This clonotype has a count of ten or more. V and J are TRBV7-2 and TRBJ2-5; possible D gene TRBD1, 6 bases. Germline V gene sequence: CDR1 SGHTA, CDR2 FQGNSA. Trimming shortened V by 4 bases and J by 4 bases, and 13 bases separated the two germline ends. The CDR3 is 14 amino acids. In DNA form, the CDR3 reads TGTGCCAGCAGCTCCCACGGACAGATAGAGACCCAGTACTTC. It translates to CASSSHGQIETQYF.

This sequence joins TRBV28 and TRBJ2-7, with 11 bases that match TRBD2. This CDR3 region has 17 residues. Germline CDR1 and CDR2: MDHEN and SYDVKM. After removal of 7 bases from V and 3 bases from J, the junction contained 14 bases not matched to a gene. The CDR3 DNA reads as TGTGCCAGCATTGGGGGAGGGACTAGCGGATATGGCTACGAGCAGTACTTC. It codes for CASIGGGTSGYGYEQYF.

As regards this clonotype: The final CDR3 position lacks the conserved phenylalanine or tryptophan, pointing to a likely read error. The chain uses TRBV12-3 or TRBV12-4 and TRBJ2-5; D is perhaps TRBD1 (6 bases). V lost 3 bases to trimming and J lost 5 bases, with 10 bases between them. The CDR3 sequence is 13 residues long. The CDR3 sequence is CASSLGQGETQYL. The CDR3 region has the DNA TGTGCCAGCAGTTTGGGGCAGGGGGAGACCCAGTACCTC.

This clonotype was seen more than once but under ten times. This chain uses TRBV12-3 or TRBV12-4 with TRBJ2-5, with D possibly TRBD1 on 5 matching bases. V gave up 0 bases and J gave up 4 bases, with 12 bases separating them. The CDR3 extends over 15 amino acids. In nucleotides, the CDR3 is TGTGCCAGCAGTTTAGCGCTGGGGCTGGGAGAGACCCAGTACTTC. It encodes CASSLALGLGETQYF.

This clonotype was seen repeatedly, ten times or more. The chain combines TRBV6-1 with TRBJ2-5; D is perhaps TRBD1 or TRBD2 (6 bases each). The CDR3 totals 15 residues. Germline V lookup: CDR1 MNHNS, CDR2 SASEGT. With 3 bases removed from V and 5 bases from J, the gap between germline ends came to 16 bases. For the CDR3, the DNA is TGTGCCAGCAGTGAGAATGGGGGGCTCGGGGAGACCCAGTACTTC. It specifies CASSENGGLGETQYF.

This chain joins TRBV12-3 or TRBV12-4 and TRBJ1-6, with D possibly matching TRBD1 (5 bases). The V end lost 3 bases, the J end lost 8 bases, and 11 bases lay between the germline ends. This CDR3 contains 14 residues. DNA of the CDR3: TGTGCCAGCAGTTTTGGGCAGGGTCATTCACCCCTCCACTTT. Protein product: CASSFGQGHSPLHF.

The sample holds many counts of this clonotype. The chain links TRBV2 to TRBJ2-5; 10 bases match TRBD2. The J segment lost 5 bases and the V segment lost 5 bases, leaving 8 bases of the junction unmatched. Germline CDR1 is SNHLY and CDR2 is FYNNEI. This CDR3 region has 15 residues. In DNA form, the CDR3 reads TGTGCCAGCAGTACAGGGACTAGCGCACTGGAGACCCAGTACTTC. Translated, it gives CASSTGTSALETQYF.

This chain joins TRBV12-3 or TRBV12-4 and TRBJ2-2; a weak D match, TRBD1 (5 bases). V was pared by 3 bases and J by 3 bases, with 8 bases between. The CDR3 length is 14 residues. The CDR3 loop reads CASSFQGYTGELFF. CDR3 DNA sequence: TGTGCCAGCAGTTTTCAGGGATACACCGGGGAGCTGTTTTTT.

This clonotype was observed many times. This chain uses TRBV3-1 with TRBJ1-2, with a weak D call TRBD1 (5 bases). This CDR3 is built from 15 residues. Trimming stripped 3 bases from V and 4 bases from J, with 15 bases between. Germline V CDR1 and CDR2: LGHDT, YNNKEL (reference sequence). The CDR3 spells CASSHRDGESYGYTF. CDR3 in DNA: TGTGCCAGCAGCCACCGGGACGGAGAGTCCTATGGCTACACCTTC.

This clonotype has at least ten counts. The rearrangement joins TRBV6-2 or TRBV6-3 to TRBJ1-5; 8 positions agree with TRBD1. The CDR3 spans 15 residues. With 6 bases clipped from V and 7 bases from J, the junction kept 11 bases outside the gene matches. Germline CDR1 and CDR2: MNHEY and SVGEGT. The CDR3 DNA reads TGTGCCAGCAGCATAAAGACAGGGGCCCGCCAGCCCCAGCATTTT. Its translation: CASSIKTGARQPQHF.

This clonotype showed up many times. The rearrangement links TRBV7-2 to TRBJ2-7; 9 bases map to TRBD2. Germline V gene data show CDR1 as SGHTA and CDR2 as FQGNSA. V was clipped by 1 base and J by 11 bases; unmatched bases: 3. CDR3 length: 12 amino acids. CDR3 coding DNA: TGTGCCAGCAGCTTAGTGGCGGGGGGGAAGTACTTC. Its protein product is CASSLVAGGKYF.

Many counts were recorded for this clonotype. This chain joins TRBV4-1 and TRBJ2-5, with 7 bases fitting TRBD1. Germline-derived CDR1 and CDR2 are MGHRA and YSYEKL. With 0 bases clipped from V and 1 base from J, the junction kept 5 bases outside the gene matches. This CDR3 has 16 residues. The CDR3 spells CASSQDPGTVQETQYF. The CDR3 region has the DNA TGCGCCAGCAGCCAAGATCCGGGGACAGTCCAAGAGACCCAGTACTTC.

This clonotype was recorded many times. This sequence joins TRBV7-2 and TRBJ1-6; D not certain. The CDR3 runs to 15 residues. CDR1 SGHTA and CDR2 FQGNSA come from the germline V gene. Deletions cut 0 bases from V and 6 bases from J, with 9 bases between. The CDR3 DNA reads TGTGCCAGCAGCTTAGCGCGGGAGAGTAATTCACCCCTCCACTTT. Amino acid sequence: CASSLARESNSPLHF.

There are many counts of this clonotype. The J gene is TRBJ1-1, the V gene TRBV7-3; D is uncertain. Trimming took 4 bases from V and 3 from J, leaving 9 bases between them. CDR3 length equals 13 residues. The germline V gene has CDR1 SGHTA and CDR2 FQGTGA. CDR3 sequence: CASSSDWDTEAFF. The CDR3 coding sequence is TGTGCCAGCAGCTCCGACTGGGACACTGAAGCTTTCTTT.

This clonotype was recorded at least ten times. The rearrangement links TRBV12-3 or TRBV12-4 to TRBJ1-2; a weak D match, TRBD1 (6 bases). This CDR3 spans 14 amino acids. V dropped 1 base and J dropped 4 bases, with 10 bases sitting between them. CDR3 DNA: TGTGCCAGCAGTTTAGTGACAGGTGGCTATGGCTACACCTTC. This encodes CASSLVTGGYGYTF.

This clonotype has ten or more counts. This chain connects TRBV5-1 to TRBJ2-7, with 9 bases identical to TRBD1. Trimming removed 5 bases from V and 1 base from J; junction bases left unmatched: 7. The germline gives CDR1 SGHRS, CDR2 YFSETQ. The CDR3 extends over 15 amino acids. CDR3 sequence: CASSIGQGLSYEQYF. The CDR3 coding sequence is TGCGCCAGCAGTATTGGACAGGGGTTATCCTACGAGCAGTACTTC.

CDR3 DNA sequence: TGCAGTGCTAGATCCTACAGGGGGCCCTACGAGCAGTACTTC. Amino acids: CSARSYRGPYEQYF. The V call is TRBV20-1, the J call TRBJ2-7, with 9 bases identical to TRBD1. CDR1 is DFQATT and CDR2 is SNEGSKA in the germline V gene (reference sequence). The CDR3 spans 14 residues. V shed 2 bases, J shed 2 bases, and the junction held 4 bases outside the gene matches.

This clonotype was observed at least ten times. The chain carries TRBV6-4 and TRBJ1-1; D call uncertain. Germline loops: CDR1 MRHNA, CDR2 SNTAGT. The V gene lost 6 bases and the J gene lost 6 bases, with 14 bases spanning the gap. This CDR3 comprises 13 residues. CDR3 amino acids: CASRATSSAEAFF. The CDR3 region has the DNA TGTGCCAGCAGGGCAACTTCGAGCGCTGAAGCTTTCTTT.

The chain is built from TRBV12-3 or TRBV12-4 and TRBJ1-3, with 7 nucleotides matching TRBD1. V was pared by 5 bases and J by 0 bases, with 4 bases of the junction left unmatched. The CDR3 is 15 residues long. As DNA, the CDR3 is TGTGCCAGCAGTCTCGGGACAGTCTCTGGAAACACCATATATTTT. Translated: CASSLGTVSGNTIYF.